The rows below give T cell receptor beta chains drawn from one sample of a study of T cell changes during pregnancy in multiple sclerosis. TCRdb keeps only in-frame clones here, not all; method: immunoSEQ multiplex PCR. The top ten clones hold around 4.1% of a sample with tens of thousands of clones, roughly 90% of them seen once. The source material was CD8+ T cells from peripheral blood mononuclear cells, sampled after pregnancy. The source of these receptors is a female donor with multiple sclerosis, enrolled in a pregnancy study. CDR3s include the opening cysteine and the closing phenylalanine or tryptophan. The D gene is left open where the match is weak. Some rows mark clone size as missing; the rest say once, few, many or name a class of expanded clone.

abundance	d_gene	v_gene	j_gene	len	CDR3nt	CDR3aa
-	TRBD2	TRBV5-4	TRBJ2-3	16	TGTGCCAGCAGCTTCGGAAGCGCGCACGGGGGGGATACGCAGTATTTT	CASSFGSAHGGDTQYF
-	-	TRBV6-4	TRBJ1-2	15	TGTGCCAGCAGTGACTCGAATGCAGGCATTTATGGCTACACCTTC	CASSDSNAGIYGYTF
-	TRBD2	TRBV6-1	TRBJ2-5	15	TGTGCCAGCAGTAATCCGCAGTGGGAGGGAGAGACCCAGTACTTC	CASSNPQWEGETQYF
-	TRBD2	TRBV11-2	TRBJ2-3	16	TGTGCCAGCAGCTTAGTTAGGGCGGGGGGGCCAAATACGCAGTATTTT	CASSLVRAGGPNTQYF
once	-	TRBV27	TRBJ1-5	16	TGTGCCAGCAGTTTAAGATCCCCCCCGGGCAATCAGCCCCAGCATTTT	CASSLRSPPGNQPQHF
-	-	TRBV4-3	TRBJ2-1	14	TGCGCCAGCAGCCAACACGGGGGCTACAATGAGCAGTTCTTC	CASSQHGGYNEQFF
-	-	TRBV7-9	TRBJ2-5	15	TGTGCCAGCACCCCTCTTGGCGGGACGGGAGAGACCCAGTACTTC	CASTPLGGTGETQYF
-	-	TRBV6-1	TRBJ2-3	14	TGTGCCAGCAGTGAAGCGACTGACTCACTAACCAGGTATTTT	CASSEATDSLTRYF
-	-	TRBV4-3	TRBJ1-2	14	TGCGCCAGCAGCCAAGATAACGGGGGTTATGGCTACACCTTC	CASSQDNGGYGYTF
-	TRBD1	TRBV29-1	TRBJ1-2	12	TGCAGCGTAGGGACAGGGAGGGATGGCTACACCTTC	CSVGTGRDGYTF
-	TRBD2	TRBV7-9	TRBJ2-5	16	TGTGCCAGCAGCTTAGTGCCTAGCGGGGGGGGAGAGACCCAGTACTTC	CASSLVPSGGGETQYF
-	TRBD2	TRBV29-1	TRBJ2-1	13	TGCAGCGTGAGCGGGGGGCTGCTCGATGAGCAGTTCTTC	CSVSGGLLDEQFF
-	-	TRBV6-5	TRBJ1-2	14	TGTGCCAGCAGTTACTCCGGGCCCACGGAGGCTTACACCTTC	CASSYSGPTEAYTF
-	TRBD1	TRBV19	TRBJ1-2	14	TGTGCCAGTAGTCCCGGACAGGGGGCTTATGGCTACACCTTC	CASSPGQGAYGYTF
-	-	TRBV27	TRBJ2-1	13	TGTGCCAGCTCTAGGGGCTCCCGGAATGAGCAGTTCTTC	CASSRGSRNEQFF
-	TRBD1	TRBV4-3	TRBJ2-5	20	TGCGCCAGCAGCCGCCCCTGTTCCCGGGACAGGGGGCGAGTCGGGGAGACCCAGTACTTC	CASSRPCSRDRGRVGETQYF
-	TRBD2	TRBV30	TRBJ2-3	14	TGTGCCTGGAATTACGGGGGGTTCACAGATACGCAGTATTTT	CAWNYGGFTDTQYF
-	TRBD1	TRBV11-2	TRBJ2-3	13	TGTGCCAGCAGCTCGCTACAGGGGGTTACGCAGTATTTT	CASSSLQGVTQYF
-	TRBD2	TRBV7-3	TRBJ2-1	14	TGTGCCAGCAGCCCGTGGGGTAGCGGGGACATCCAGTTCTTC	CASSPWGSGDIQFF
-	-	TRBV5-8	TRBJ1-1	13	TGTGCCAGCAGCTTGGGAACAATCACTGAAGCTTTCTTT	CASSLGTITEAFF
-	-	TRBV11-1	TRBJ1-1	14	TGTGCCAGCAGCTTAGCAGGGGTGGGTACTGAAGCTTTCTTT	CASSLAGVGTEAFF
-	TRBD1	TRBV5-6	TRBJ2-5	16	TGTGCCAGCAGCTTGGGGTTCGAGGGGGCAGAGGAGACCCAGTACTTC	CASSLGFEGAEETQYF
-	-	TRBV5-1	TRBJ2-3	13	TGCGCCAGCAGCTTGGTGCCCGGGGGTACGCAGTATTTT	CASSLVPGGTQYF
-	-	TRBV25-1	TRBJ1-1	16	TGTGCCAGCAGTGACCTACAGGGTATGGCCCTCCCTGAAGCTTTCTTT	CASSDLQGMALPEAFF
-	-	TRBV2	TRBJ2-1	15	TGTGCCAGCAGTGACTCTGGGGGCGCGGGCAATGAGCAGTTCTTC	CASSDSGGAGNEQFF
-	TRBD2	TRBV19	TRBJ2-1	15	TGTGCCAGTAGTTTAGCGGGGGGCTCCTACAATGAGCAGTTCTTC	CASSLAGGSYNEQFF
-	TRBD1	TRBV5-6	TRBJ1-2	17	TGTGCCAGCAGCTTGATCCCCGGGACAGACTACAACTATGGCTACACCTTC	CASSLIPGTDYNYGYTF
-	TRBD1	TRBV29-1	TRBJ2-5	11	TGCAGCGTACAGGGGGGCGAGACCCAGTACTTC	CSVQGGETQYF
-	-	TRBV7-2	TRBJ1-1	11	TGTGCCAGCAGCTTTGAGACAGTCGCTTTCTTT	CASSFETVAFF
few	TRBD1	TRBV7-9	TRBJ1-4	17	TGTGCCAGCAGCCAAGAAGAGGGGGGACAGGGCCGTGAAAAACTGTTTTTT	CASSQEEGGQGREKLFF
-	TRBD1	TRBV27	TRBJ2-1	12	TGTGCCAGCCGTAGGGGGCCGAATGAGCAGTTCTTC	CASRRGPNEQFF
-	-	TRBV6-1	TRBJ1-5	15	TGTGCCAGCCGCGGCAGGAGGGATATCAATCAGCCCCAGCATTTT	CASRGRRDINQPQHF
few	TRBD1	TRBV9	TRBJ1-6	14	TGTGCCAGCAGCGGCGGACAGGGTAATTCACCCCTCCACTTT	CASSGGQGNSPLHF
-	-	TRBV7-9	TRBJ2-3	15	TGTGCCAGCAGCTTAAAGAGGTCGTGGGCAGATACGCAGTATTTT	CASSLKRSWADTQYF
-	-	TRBV9	TRBJ2-7	14	TGTGCCAGCAGCGTAGGTCGCTACTCATACGAGCAGTACTTC	CASSVGRYSYEQYF
-	-	TRBV7-8	TRBJ1-4	13	TGTGCCAGCAGCTTAGGACAACTTGAAAAACTGTTTTTT	CASSLGQLEKLFF
few	-	TRBV9	TRBJ1-1	13	TGTGCCAGCAGCGTAGGGCAGGTCACTGAAGCTTTCTTT	CASSVGQVTEAFF
-	-	TRBV6-5	TRBJ2-7	15	TGTGCCAGCAGTTATCCTTCAGGGGAGTCCTACGAGCAGTACTTC	CASSYPSGESYEQYF
-	TRBD2	TRBV9	TRBJ2-3	16	TGTGCCAGCAGCGTTATGGACGGGCGGGGGGGGGATACGCAGTATTTT	CASSVMDGRGGDTQYF
-	-	TRBV9	TRBJ1-5	15	TGTGCCAGCAGCGACGGGAGTGGCTTACATCAGCCCCAGCATTTT	CASSDGSGLHQPQHF
few	TRBD1	TRBV10-1	TRBJ1-1	18	TGCGCCAGCAGGGAATACCGGGACAGGGGGCGCAGGGACACTGAAGCTTTCTTT	CASREYRDRGRRDTEAFF
-	-	TRBV13	TRBJ1-5	13	TGTGCCAGCAGCTTAGGCCGGGGGCAGCCCCAGCATTTT	CASSLGRGQPQHF
-	-	TRBV15	TRBJ2-5	14	TGTGCCACCAGCAGAGAGGGGGGGCAGGAGACCCAGTACTTC	CATSREGGQETQYF
-	-	TRBV4-3	TRBJ1-1	15	TGCGCCAGCAGCCAATATACAGAAGTGAACACTGAAGCTTTCTTT	CASSQYTEVNTEAFF
-	TRBD2	TRBV6-4	TRBJ2-3	17	TGTGCCAGCAGTCCCAGCGGGGGGACCGATCCCACAGATACGCAGTATTTT	CASSPSGGTDPTDTQYF
-	TRBD2	TRBV6-1	TRBJ2-3	15	TGTGCCAGCACCGAGGTGGCGGGGGGCACAGATACGCAGTATTTT	CASTEVAGGTDTQYF
medium-sized	TRBD1	TRBV6-4	TRBJ2-3	15	TGTGCCAGCAGTGCGGGACAGCAAAGCACAGATACGCAGTATTTT	CASSAGQQSTDTQYF
once	-	TRBV6-4	TRBJ2-2	15	TGTGCCAGCAGTGAGGCAGGCACGTCCACCGGGGAGCTGTTTTTT	CASSEAGTSTGELFF
few	-	TRBV5-8	TRBJ2-1	15	TGTGCCAGCAGCTTTGGGGGGGGGCCTTCGAATGAGCAGTTCTTC	CASSFGGGPSNEQFF
-	TRBD1	TRBV5-4	TRBJ1-5	15	TGTGCCAGCAGCCGGGACAGGGGCAACCATCAGCCCCAGCATTTT	CASSRDRGNHQPQHF